Below, 29 T cell receptor beta chains from the same sample are listed, as sequenced in a study of T cell repertoires in aging, cancer and after chemotherapy. TCR beta rearrangements were amplified from peripheral blood genomic DNA. TRB rearrangements spanning V, D and J were amplified using mixed TRB-A/B primers. TCRdb reprocessed the multiplex PCR reads with MiXCR, giving one entry per CDR3 protein. The profile shows thousands of distinct CDR3 sequences, roughly 25% of them singletons. Sequencing input: blood. These receptors all come from a human donor in good health. The donor label of this sample is uncertain.

The CDR3 is CASGGRVGGFTGELFF. CDR3 coding DNA: TGTGCCAGCGGCGGACGCGTAGGGGGCTTCACCGGGGAGCTGTTTTTT. The rearrangement joins TRBV7-2 to TRBJ2-2; 7 nucleotides match TRBD1. The CDR3 runs 16 residues. J lost 4 bases, V lost 8 bases, and 13 bases had no gene match. The germline CDR1 and CDR2 sequences are SGHTA and FQGNSA.

V gene TRBV28 combines with J gene TRBJ1-5, with D unclear. Germline CDR1 and CDR2: MDHEN and SYDVKM. This CDR3 has 12 residues. Trimming pared 6 bases from V and 4 bases from J, leaving 7 bases between. The CDR3 reads CASRPPNQPQHF. CDR3 sequence (DNA): TGTGCCAGCAGGCCCCCTAATCAGCCCCAGCATTTT.

The chain couples TRBV20-1 to TRBJ2-2, with 7 bases lining up with TRBD2. Germline CDR1 is DFQATT and CDR2 is SNEGSKA (reference sequence). The CDR3 loop spans 18 amino acids. Trimming cost V 4 bases and J 6 bases; bases outside gene matches: 20. This CDR3 is CSANMLASGGGISGELFF. The CDR3 nucleotides are TGCAGTGCTAATATGCTAGCTAGCGGTGGGGGGATATCCGGGGAGCTGTTTTTT.

The sample holds a few counts of this clonotype. The chain uses TRBV14 and TRBJ1-4; the D is unclear. Trimming removed 0 bases from V and 5 bases from J, with 16 bases in between. The CDR3 has 17 residues. From germline, CDR1 is SGHDN and CDR2 FVKESK. The CDR3 spells CASSQDIGPRLNEKLFF. CDR3 nucleotide sequence: TGTGCCAGCAGCCAAGATATAGGGCCTCGGTTGAATGAAAAACTGTTTTTT.

This clonotype came up a few times. The rearrangement links TRBV5-1 to TRBJ2-1; 8 bases fit TRBD2. The CDR3 length is 15 residues. Unmatched junction bases numbered 5, after V lost 0 bases and J lost 6 bases. The germline gives CDR1 SGHRS, CDR2 YFSETQ. The DNA of the CDR3 is TGCGCCAGCAGCTTGGGGGTAGCGGGACCCAATGAGCAGTTCTTC. Translated, it gives CASSLGVAGPNEQFF.

This clonotype is termed medium-sized. This chain connects TRBV6-5 to TRBJ1-6; 8 bases are shared with TRBD1. The germline V gene has CDR1 MNHEY and CDR2 SVGAGI. Trimming at V came to 6 bases and at J to 5 bases, leaving 12 bases not matched to a gene. The CDR3 loop spans 17 amino acids. CDR3 in amino acids: CASSHKTRTGNNSPLHF. The CDR3 DNA sequence: TGTGCCAGCAGCCACAAAACGCGGACAGGGAATAATTCACCCCTCCACTTT.

This sequence joins TRBV5-1 and TRBJ2-7, with D uncertain. The length of the CDR3 is 12 residues. CDR1 and CDR2 from the germline V gene are SGHRS and YFSETQ. V lost 3 bases, J lost 0 bases, and 4 bases lay in between. The CDR3 DNA reads TGCGCCAGCAGCTCGCCCTCCTACGAGCAGTACTTC. It yields the protein CASSSPSYEQYF.

By sample share, this clonotype is medium-sized (0.01 to 0.1%). The chain employs TRBV27 and TRBJ1-4; D may be TRBD1 (6 bases). Germline lookup yields CDR1 MNHEY and CDR2 SMNVEV (reference sequence). The CDR3 is 17 residues long. The V end was cut by 5 bases, the J end by 1 base, with 17 bases between. In nucleotides, the CDR3 is TGTGCCAGCAGTCCTATCCCCTGGACAGAAACTAATGAAAAACTGTTTTTT. Translating it yields CASSPIPWTETNEKLFF.

This clonotype was seen more than once but under ten times. V usage is TRBV28 and J usage is TRBJ2-7, with D perhaps TRBD1 or TRBD2 (5 bases each). Germline loops: CDR1 MDHEN, CDR2 SYDVKM. The CDR3 is made up of 12 amino acids. Trimming left V 6 bases short and J 7 bases short, with 13 bases between. The CDR3 loop reads CASRGSGSEQYF. The CDR3 nucleotides are TGTGCCAGCAGGGGGTCAGGGAGTGAGCAGTACTTC.

The rearrangement links TRBV27 to TRBJ1-4; weak D call: TRBD1 (6 bases). This CDR3 is 14 amino acids long. V was clipped by 6 bases and J by 7 bases, with 15 bases between them. Germline CDR1 and CDR2: MNHEY and SMNVEV (reference sequence). CDR3 protein: CASSTGFPGEKLFF. CDR3 coding DNA: TGTGCCAGCAGCACAGGGTTCCCAGGTGAAAAACTGTTTTTT.

In this sample, this clonotype is medium-sized (0.01 to 0.1%). This sequence joins TRBV19 and TRBJ1-2, with D possibly matching TRBD1 (6 bases). Germline V lookup: CDR1 LNHDA, CDR2 SQIVND (reference sequence). CDR3 size: 13 residues. Trimming shortened V by 3 bases and J by 7 bases, and 12 bases separated the two germline ends. CDR3 sequence: CASSMSGAGGYTF. The CDR3 coding sequence is TGTGCCAGTAGTATGTCGGGGGCAGGTGGCTACACCTTC.

Sample share makes this clonotype medium-sized. The rearrangement uses TRBV6-5 and TRBJ1-2; a weak D match, TRBD1 (6 bases). The CDR3 totals 13 residues. The V gene's germline CDR1 is MNHEY and CDR2 SVGAGI. V dropped 7 bases and J dropped 7 bases, with 16 bases sitting between them. CDR3: CASTPGGRGGYTF. DNA for the CDR3: TGTGCCAGCACACCTGGGGGGCGAGGTGGCTACACCTTC.

In this sample, this clonotype turned up a few times. The chain recombines TRBV4-2 with TRBJ2-3, with D possibly matching TRBD2 (6 bases). CDR3 length: 13 residues. The germline CDR1 and CDR2 sequences are LGHNA and YNFKEQ. V dropped 0 bases and J dropped 6 bases, with 7 bases sitting between them. Here the CDR3 reads CASSQEEGDTQYF. The DNA for the CDR3 is TGTGCCAGCAGCCAAGAGGAGGGCGATACGCAGTATTTT.

The chain recombines TRBV5-1 with TRBJ2-5; D uncertain. The CDR3 length is 14 residues. V was trimmed by 4 bases and J by 3 bases, leaving 13 bases between them. Germline V CDR1 and CDR2: SGHRS, YFSETQ. CDR3 in amino acids: CASSLRADKETQYF. The DNA for the CDR3 is TGCGCCAGCAGCCTCCGGGCCGATAAAGAGACCCAGTACTTC.

This clonotype has only a few counts. This chain connects TRBV20-1 to TRBJ2-1, with TRBD2 matching 8 bases. CDR1 DFQATT and CDR2 SNEGSKA come from the germline V gene (reference sequence). V shed 3 bases, J shed 6 bases, and the junction held 1 base outside the gene matches. CDR3 size: 12 residues. This CDR3 reads CSASGRANEQFF. In nucleotides, the CDR3 is TGCAGTGCTAGCGGGAGGGCCAATGAGCAGTTCTTC.

This clonotype was detected only a few times. The CDR3: CASSLAGRVHEQYF. The DNA for the CDR3 is TGTGCCAGCAGCTTGGCCGGGAGGGTCCACGAGCAGTACTTC. The genes are TRBV5-6 and TRBJ2-7; 8 bases are shared with TRBD2. Germline V gene data show CDR1 as SGHDT and CDR2 as YYEEEE. The CDR3 loop spans 14 amino acids. The V and J ends lost 0 bases and 5 bases, in that order; junction bases with no gene match: 4.

The V and J genes are TRBV20-1 and TRBJ1-6; D is uncertain. This CDR3 spans 14 amino acids. Per germline, CDR1 DFQATT and CDR2 SNEGSKA (reference sequence). V was clipped by 4 bases and J by 9 bases, with 16 bases between them. This CDR3 is CSATQADQSSPLHF. Written as DNA, the CDR3 is TGCAGTGCTACCCAGGCCGACCAGAGTTCACCCCTCCACTTT.

This clonotype is deemed medium-sized. The chain carries TRBV5-4 and TRBJ2-3; D is unclear. Per germline, CDR1 SGHNT and CDR2 YYREEE (reference sequence). V dropped 7 bases and J dropped 3 bases, with 9 bases sitting between them. This CDR3 contains 12 residues. CDR3: CASGQPTDTQYF. DNA of the CDR3: TGTGCCAGCGGGCAGCCGACAGATACGCAGTATTTT. The entire variable domain, with the rest obtained from reference TRBV5-4 and TRBJ2-3, is as follows: ETGVTQSPTHLIKTRGQQVTLRCSSQSGHNTVSWYQQALGQGPQFIFQYYREEENGRGNFPPRFSGLQFPNYSSELNVNALELDDSALYLCASGQPTDTQYFGPGTRLTVL.

Relative to its sample, this clonotype is medium-sized (0.01 to 0.1%). This CDR3 is CASSQSADTQYF. In DNA form, the CDR3 reads TGTGCCAGCAGTCAGAGCGCAGATACGCAGTATTTT. The genes are TRBV12-3 or TRBV12-4 and TRBJ2-3; no clear D. The CDR3 runs 12 residues. Between the trimmed V and J ends, which lost 5 bases and 4 bases, there was a span of 7 bases.

This clonotype was recorded only once. The gene calls are TRBV4-3 and TRBJ1-4; D call uncertain. Trimming stripped 0 bases from V and 8 bases from J, with 19 bases between. Germline V gives CDR1 LGHNA, CDR2 YSLEER. The CDR3 runs 17 residues. In DNA form, the CDR3 reads TGCGCCAGCAGCCAAGATCGTCGGGTCCGGGCGACGGAAAAACTGTTTTTT. Protein product: CASSQDRRVRATEKLFF.

This clonotype was seen a few times. The V call is TRBV12-3 or TRBV12-4, the J call TRBJ1-2, with a weak D call TRBD1 (5 bases). There are 13 residues in the CDR3. Trimming pared 3 bases from V and 8 bases from J, leaving 13 bases between. The CDR3 nucleotides are TGTGCCAGCAGTTTCTTCCAGGGAGACGGCTACACCTTC. Translation gives CASSFFQGDGYTF.

This clonotype is classed as medium-sized. The chain uses TRBV6-5 and TRBJ2-7; 12 nucleotides agree with TRBD2. Germline values: CDR1 MNHEY, CDR2 SVGAGI. Trimming at V came to 5 bases and at J to 4 bases, leaving 6 bases not matched to a gene. This CDR3 comprises 15 residues. The CDR3 here is CASSMRLAGVYEQYF. CDR3 coding DNA: TGTGCCAGCAGTATGCGACTAGCGGGAGTTTACGAGCAGTACTTC.

CDR3 DNA sequence: TGCGCCAGCAGCTTGGATGGGACTTCCTCCTACGAGCAGTACTTC. It translates to CASSLDGTSSYEQYF. This chain uses TRBV5-1 with TRBJ2-7, with D possibly matching TRBD2 (6 bases). The germline gives CDR1 SGHRS, CDR2 YFSETQ. This CDR3 contains 15 residues. V dropped 0 bases and J dropped 0 bases, with 10 bases sitting between them.

As for this clonotype: This is likely a read error, given that the CDR3 carries no conserved phenylalanine or tryptophan at its end. It is unclear where the CDR3 begins or ends on the DNA, so no DNA is shown, and the CDR3 is as TCRdb lists it. The rearrangement uses TRBV18 and TRBJ2-7; the table's D gene call, TRBD1, was not cross checked with the DNA. Germline V gives CDR1 KGHSH, CDR2 LQKENI. Ends included, the CDR3 has 8 residues. The CDR3 here is CASSPQRT.

The rearrangement uses TRBV20-1 and TRBJ2-1; no clear D gene. The CDR3 loop spans 16 amino acids. Germline CDR1 is DFQATT and CDR2 is SNEGSKA (reference sequence). V was clipped by 0 bases and J by 5 bases, with 17 bases between them. CDR3 region: CSARDSFGQINNEQFF. CDR3 coding DNA: TGCAGTGCTAGAGATAGCTTCGGGCAGATAAACAATGAGCAGTTCTTC.

This clonotype was picked up a small number of times. This sequence joins TRBV5-6 and TRBJ2-7, with 8 bases lining up with TRBD1. From germline, CDR1 is SGHDT and CDR2 YYEEEE. This CDR3 has 15 residues. With 3 bases clipped from V and 2 bases from J, the junction kept 7 bases outside the gene matches. DNA for the CDR3: TGTGCCAGCAGCTCCTGGACAGGGTTTCCCTACGAGCAGTACTTC. This codes for CASSSWTGFPYEQYF. The full variable domain, completed using reference TRBV5-6 and TRBJ2-7, is DAGVTQSPTHLIKTRGQQVTLRCSPKSGHDTVSWYQQALGQGPQFIFQYYEEEERQRGNFPDRFSGHQFPNYSSELNVNALLLGDSALYLCASSSWTGFPYEQYFGPGTRLTVT.

This clonotype is medium-sized. J is TRBJ2-7 and V is TRBV19, with 9 bases identical to TRBD1. J lost 4 bases, V lost 6 bases, and 10 bases had no gene match. From germline, CDR1 is LNHDA and CDR2 SQIVND (reference sequence). CDR3 length: 15 amino acids. The CDR3, as DNA: TGTGCCAGTAGCCTTTCGGTCGGGACAGGGTACGAGCAGTACTTC. As protein: CASSLSVGTGYEQYF. The whole variable domain, filled in from reference TRBV19 and TRBJ2-7, reads DGGITQSPKYLFRKEGQNVTLSCEQNLNHDAMYWYRQDPGQGLRLIYYSQIVNDFQKGDIAEGYSVSREKKESFPLTVTSAQKNPTAFYLCASSLSVGTGYEQYFGPGTRLTVT.

The J gene is TRBJ2-1, the V gene TRBV18, with 14 bases identical to TRBD2. From germline, CDR1 is KGHSH and CDR2 LQKENI. J gave up 7 bases and V 4 bases, and 12 bases lay outside the gene matches. The CDR3 contains 18 residues. In DNA, the CDR3 is TGTGCCAGCTCACACGGGACTAGCGGGAGAGGCCCCGGGAATGAGCAGTTCTTC. Amino acids: CASSHGTSGRGPGNEQFF.

The chain carries TRBV5-5 and TRBJ2-3; TRBD2 agrees at 11 bases. This CDR3 region has 17 residues. The trim removed 4 bases at V and 2 bases at J, leaving 9 bases unmatched. CDR1 and CDR2 from the germline V gene are SGHKS and YYEKEE (reference sequence). The CDR3 DNA sequence: TGTGCCAGCAGCCAAGAACCTAGCGGGGGGCCCACAGATACGCAGTATTTT. Residues: CASSQEPSGGPTDTQYF.